In its sample, the clone carrying this T cell receptor beta chain was seen many times. What it recognizes is unknown. The data are from a study of T cells in Graves' hyperthyroidism and ophthalmopathy. In germline, CDR1 is LGHDT, CDR2 YNNKEL (reference sequence). The CDR3 covers 13 residues. V lost 8 bases and J 4 bases, leaving 14 bases between the germline ends. General observations from the study: The model anticipated ophthalmopathy a median about 7.1 months pre-onset.

A Clinical Activity Score of at least 3, a NOSPECS grade of at least 4 and a duration under 3 months were recorded in the ophthalmopathy patients. An approximately 10 ml volume of fresh peripheral blood provided the PBMCs. Amplified TCR beta CDR3 regions came from RNA transcripts. With the HTBI primer set, the TCR CDR3 went through a first round of RT-PCR. Each CDR3 protein gets one entry after TCRdb re-called the multiplex PCR reads with MiXCR. The sample carries fewer than 400,000 distinct CDR3 sequences, around an eighth recorded once. The clonotype comes from a man in his fifties with Graves' ophthalmopathy. Input material: blood. The rearrangement uses TRBV3-1 and TRBJ1-1, with D tentatively TRBD1 (5 bases). CDR3 DNA: TGTGCCAGCGATGATGGGGGGGTCACTGAAGCTTTCTTT. As protein: CASDDGGVTEAFF.